Listed below are T cell receptor beta chains from one sample, sequenced in a study of T cell responses to AZD1222 COVID-19 vaccine. Using immunoSEQ multiplex PCR, the repertoire was profiled, and TCRdb retains in-frame clones only, with some absent. The table includes some 150,000 clones, just over 90% detected once. The input for sequencing was peripheral blood, taken 28 days after the second AZD1222 dose. These TCRs come from an adult who received the AZD1222 COVID-19 vaccine. Both conserved end residues are part of each CDR3. Fields, in order: D gene, J gene, clone size, V gene, CDR3 protein, CDR3 DNA. D genes are given only for firm matches. Clone size, where shown, is once, few, many, or a class for clones that have expanded.

d_call: -; j_call: TRBJ2-5; clone_size: -; v_call: TRBV14; cdr3_aa: CASSQDLGNQETQYF; cdr3_nt: TGTGCCAGCAGCCAAGATCTAGGAAACCAAGAGACCCAGTACTTC
d_call: -; j_call: TRBJ2-2; clone_size: -; v_call: TRBV4-2; cdr3_aa: CASSQMGRGNTGELFF; cdr3_nt: TGTGCCAGCAGCCAAATGGGGAGGGGGAATACCGGGGAGCTGTTTTTT
d_call: -; j_call: TRBJ1-5; clone_size: -; v_call: TRBV5-1; cdr3_aa: CASSPRGGNQPQHF; cdr3_nt: TGCGCCAGCAGCCCTCGGGGGGGTAATCAGCCCCAGCATTTT
d_call: -; j_call: TRBJ1-6; clone_size: once; v_call: TRBV2; cdr3_aa: CASSETGRVPDSPLHF; cdr3_nt: TGTGCCAGCAGTGAAACAGGCCGTGTCCCCGATTCACCCCTCCACTTT
d_call: TRBD2; j_call: TRBJ2-7; clone_size: -; v_call: TRBV5-4; cdr3_aa: CASSLGTSGGAGQYF; cdr3_nt: TGTGCCAGCAGCTTGGGGACTAGCGGGGGGGCCGGGCAGTACTTC
d_call: TRBD2; j_call: TRBJ2-1; clone_size: -; v_call: TRBV6-5; cdr3_aa: CASSYELAGGNNEQFF; cdr3_nt: TGTGCCAGCAGTTACGAGTTAGCGGGAGGGAACAATGAGCAGTTCTTC
d_call: -; j_call: TRBJ1-1; clone_size: -; v_call: TRBV14; cdr3_aa: CASSQVMGWVMENTEAFF; cdr3_nt: TGTGCCAGCAGCCAAGTCATGGGTTGGGTTATGGAGAACACTGAAGCTTTCTTT
d_call: TRBD1; j_call: TRBJ1-4; clone_size: -; v_call: TRBV6-5; cdr3_aa: CASGGQHEKLFF; cdr3_nt: TGTGCCAGCGGGGGACAGCACGAAAAACTGTTTTTT
d_call: -; j_call: TRBJ1-1; clone_size: -; v_call: TRBV30; cdr3_aa: CAWKDGTEAFF; cdr3_nt: TGTGCCTGGAAGGACGGCACTGAAGCTTTCTTT
d_call: TRBD1; j_call: TRBJ1-2; clone_size: -; v_call: TRBV6-5; cdr3_aa: CASRRDRGLRGYTF; cdr3_nt: TGTGCCAGCAGAAGAGACAGGGGGCTAAGGGGCTACACCTTC
d_call: -; j_call: TRBJ1-6; clone_size: -; v_call: TRBV19; cdr3_aa: CASRDGNSPLHF; cdr3_nt: TGTGCCAGTAGGGACGGAAATTCACCCCTCCACTTT
d_call: -; j_call: TRBJ1-4; clone_size: -; v_call: TRBV7-8; cdr3_aa: CASSSRLAPATNEKLFF; cdr3_nt: TGTGCCAGCAGCTCGCGGTTGGCCCCGGCAACTAATGAAAAACTGTTTTTT
d_call: -; j_call: TRBJ2-7; clone_size: few; v_call: TRBV5-6; cdr3_aa: CASSLGGETYEQYF; cdr3_nt: TGTGCCAGCAGCTTGGGAGGGGAAACCTACGAGCAGTACTTC
d_call: TRBD2; j_call: TRBJ2-7; clone_size: -; v_call: TRBV5-4; cdr3_aa: CASSLASGGDYEQYF; cdr3_nt: TGTGCCAGCAGCTTGGCTAGCGGGGGGGACTACGAGCAGTACTTC
d_call: TRBD1; j_call: TRBJ1-1; clone_size: -; v_call: TRBV6-5; cdr3_aa: CASTPWTGDTEAFF; cdr3_nt: TGTGCCAGCACACCTTGGACAGGAGACACTGAAGCTTTCTTT
d_call: -; j_call: TRBJ1-5; clone_size: -; v_call: TRBV5-4; cdr3_aa: CASSSGGAGQPQHF; cdr3_nt: TGTGCCAGCAGCTCGGGCGGGGCAGGTCAGCCCCAGCATTTT
d_call: TRBD2; j_call: TRBJ2-7; clone_size: -; v_call: TRBV11-2; cdr3_aa: CASSLVAGESYEQYF; cdr3_nt: TGTGCCAGCAGCTTAGTAGCGGGCGAGTCCTACGAGCAGTACTTC
d_call: -; j_call: TRBJ1-6; clone_size: -; v_call: TRBV2; cdr3_aa: CASSEIQDSSPLHF; cdr3_nt: TGTGCCAGCAGTGAGATACAGGATAGCTCACCCCTCCACTTT
d_call: -; j_call: TRBJ2-7; clone_size: -; v_call: TRBV12-3/TRBV12-4; cdr3_aa: CASSLAVSYEQYF; cdr3_nt: TGTGCCAGCAGTTTAGCGGTTTCCTACGAGCAGTACTTC
d_call: TRBD1; j_call: TRBJ1-6; clone_size: -; v_call: TRBV2; cdr3_aa: CASIRDRRSYNSPLHF; cdr3_nt: TGTGCCAGCATCCGGGACAGACGCTCCTATAATTCACCCCTCCACTTT
d_call: -; j_call: TRBJ1-2; clone_size: -; v_call: TRBV2; cdr3_aa: CASRGPGHLYGYTF; cdr3_nt: TGTGCCAGCAGGGGACCGGGACACCTTTATGGCTACACCTTC
d_call: -; j_call: TRBJ2-4; clone_size: -; v_call: TRBV5-6; cdr3_aa: CASSLVVGRNIQYF; cdr3_nt: TGTGCCAGCAGCTTGGTAGTAGGGAGAAACATTCAGTACTTC
d_call: TRBD1; j_call: TRBJ1-1; clone_size: -; v_call: TRBV25-1; cdr3_aa: CASCEYGQGAPGTEAFF; cdr3_nt: TGTGCCAGCTGCGAATACGGACAGGGGGCGCCGGGCACTGAAGCTTTCTTT
d_call: -; j_call: TRBJ1-5; clone_size: -; v_call: TRBV19; cdr3_aa: CASRRDPFSNQPQHF; cdr3_nt: TGTGCCAGCCGCCGGGACCCCTTTAGCAATCAGCCCCAGCATTTT
d_call: TRBD1; j_call: TRBJ1-6; clone_size: -; v_call: TRBV4-2; cdr3_aa: CASRQQGANSSPLHF; cdr3_nt: TGTGCCAGCAGACAGCAGGGGGCGAATTCTTCACCCCTCCACTTT
d_call: -; j_call: TRBJ1-4; clone_size: -; v_call: TRBV19; cdr3_aa: CATRVRDATNEKLFF; cdr3_nt: TGTGCCACGCGGGTACGAGACGCAACTAATGAAAAACTGTTTTTT
d_call: -; j_call: TRBJ1-4; clone_size: -; v_call: TRBV25-1; cdr3_aa: CASSSNGNEKLFF; cdr3_nt: TGTGCCAGCAGCAGTAATGGTAATGAAAAACTGTTTTTT
d_call: TRBD1; j_call: TRBJ1-5; clone_size: -; v_call: TRBV2; cdr3_aa: CASTGTGGPLTGQPQHF; cdr3_nt: TGTGCCAGCACCGGGACAGGGGGACCTTTAACCGGTCAGCCCCAGCATTTT
d_call: -; j_call: TRBJ2-7; clone_size: -; v_call: TRBV12-3/TRBV12-4; cdr3_aa: CASSFRGEQYF; cdr3_nt: TGTGCCAGCAGTTTCAGGGGCGAGCAGTACTTC
d_call: -; j_call: TRBJ2-3; clone_size: -; v_call: TRBV30; cdr3_aa: CAWGRVITDTQYF; cdr3_nt: TGTGCCTGGGGGCGGGTGATCACAGATACGCAGTATTTT
d_call: TRBD1; j_call: TRBJ1-4; clone_size: -; v_call: TRBV4-1; cdr3_aa: CASTETGGNEKLFF; cdr3_nt: TGCGCCAGCACCGAGACAGGGGGTAATGAAAAACTGTTTTTT
d_call: -; j_call: TRBJ1-1; clone_size: -; v_call: TRBV7-2; cdr3_aa: CASSLGQLNTEAFF; cdr3_nt: TGTGCCAGCAGCTTAGGGCAACTGAACACTGAAGCTTTCTTT
d_call: -; j_call: TRBJ1-1; clone_size: -; v_call: TRBV9; cdr3_aa: CASSVGQHTEAFF; cdr3_nt: TGTGCCAGCAGCGTCGGACAGCACACTGAAGCTTTCTTT
d_call: -; j_call: TRBJ1-3; clone_size: once; v_call: TRBV7-9; cdr3_aa: CASSLRGKDSGNTIYF; cdr3_nt: TGTGCCAGCAGCTTAAGAGGGAAGGACTCTGGAAACACCATATATTTT
d_call: TRBD1; j_call: TRBJ1-1; clone_size: -; v_call: TRBV29-1; cdr3_aa: CSVQTGLNTEAFF; cdr3_nt: TGCAGCGTCCAGACAGGGTTGAACACTGAAGCTTTCTTT
d_call: -; j_call: TRBJ1-5; clone_size: -; v_call: TRBV4-2; cdr3_aa: CASSQDRSSNQPQHF; cdr3_nt: TGTGCCAGCAGCCAAGATCGGTCAAGCAATCAGCCCCAGCATTTT
d_call: -; j_call: TRBJ1-5; clone_size: -; v_call: TRBV7-9; cdr3_aa: CASSYTGPGDQPQHF; cdr3_nt: TGTGCCAGCAGCTATACAGGGCCCGGGGATCAGCCCCAGCATTTT
d_call: TRBD2; j_call: TRBJ2-1; clone_size: -; v_call: TRBV14; cdr3_aa: CASSQEVIAGGENEQFF; cdr3_nt: TGTGCCAGCAGCCAAGAGGTAATAGCGGGAGGGGAGAATGAGCAGTTCTTC
d_call: -; j_call: TRBJ1-5; clone_size: -; v_call: TRBV2; cdr3_aa: CASRPTGQPQHF; cdr3_nt: TGTGCCAGCAGACCTACAGGTCAGCCCCAGCATTTT
d_call: -; j_call: TRBJ1-2; clone_size: -; v_call: TRBV30; cdr3_aa: CAWSVAPGQNNGYTF; cdr3_nt: TGTGCCTGGAGTGTGGCCCCGGGGCAGAATAATGGCTACACCTTC
d_call: -; j_call: TRBJ2-7; clone_size: -; v_call: TRBV6-5; cdr3_aa: CASSYKAGGFYEQYF; cdr3_nt: TGTGCCAGCAGTTACAAAGCGGGTGGGTTCTACGAGCAGTACTTC
d_call: -; j_call: TRBJ2-7; clone_size: -; v_call: TRBV18; cdr3_aa: CASSPTSGPREQYF; cdr3_nt: TGTGCCAGCTCACCCACGTCCGGTCCAAGGGAGCAGTACTTC
d_call: -; j_call: TRBJ1-2; clone_size: -; v_call: TRBV6-6; cdr3_aa: CASIGIEEGGYTF; cdr3_nt: TGTGCCAGCATAGGGATCGAGGAGGGCGGCTACACCTTC